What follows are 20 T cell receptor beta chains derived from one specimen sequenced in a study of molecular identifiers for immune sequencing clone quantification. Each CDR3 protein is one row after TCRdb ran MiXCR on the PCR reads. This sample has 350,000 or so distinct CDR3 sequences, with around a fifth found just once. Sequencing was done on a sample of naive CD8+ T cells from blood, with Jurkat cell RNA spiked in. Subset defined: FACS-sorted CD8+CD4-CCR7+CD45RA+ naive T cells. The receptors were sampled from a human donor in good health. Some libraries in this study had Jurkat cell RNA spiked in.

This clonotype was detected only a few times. The CDR3 loop is CASIGGATGELFF. For the CDR3, the DNA is TGTGCCAGCATTGGAGGAGCCACCGGGGAGCTGTTTTTT. This chain links TRBV12-3 or TRBV12-4 with TRBJ2-2; D is possibly TRBD2 (5 bases). The CDR3 is 13 amino acids. Deletions cut 7 bases from V and 4 bases from J, with 10 bases between.

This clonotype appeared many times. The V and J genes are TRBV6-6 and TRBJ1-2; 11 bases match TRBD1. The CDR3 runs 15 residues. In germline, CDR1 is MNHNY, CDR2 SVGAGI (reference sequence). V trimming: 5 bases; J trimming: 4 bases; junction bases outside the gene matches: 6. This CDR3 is CASSEPGQGAYGYTF. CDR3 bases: TGTGCCAGCAGTGAGCCCGGACAGGGGGCCTATGGCTACACCTTC.

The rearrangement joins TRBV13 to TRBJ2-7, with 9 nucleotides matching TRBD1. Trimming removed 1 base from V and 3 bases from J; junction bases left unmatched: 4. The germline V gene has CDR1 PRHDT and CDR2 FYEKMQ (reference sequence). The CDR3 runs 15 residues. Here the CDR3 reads CASSLAGTGHYEQYF. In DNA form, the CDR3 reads TGTGCCAGCAGCTTAGCCGGGACAGGGCACTACGAGCAGTACTTC. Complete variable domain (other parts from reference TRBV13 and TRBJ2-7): AAGVIQSPRHLIKEKRETATLKCYPIPRHDTVYWYQQGPGQDPQFLISFYEKMQSDKGSIPDRFSAQQFSDYHSELNMSSLELGDSALYFCASSLAGTGHYEQYFGPGTRLTVT.

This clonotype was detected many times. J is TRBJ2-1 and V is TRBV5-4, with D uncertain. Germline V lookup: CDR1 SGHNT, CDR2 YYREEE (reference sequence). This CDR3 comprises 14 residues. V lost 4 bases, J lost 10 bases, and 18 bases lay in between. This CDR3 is CASSLLVADEEQFF. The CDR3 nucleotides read TGTGCCAGCAGCCTCTTAGTAGCCGATGAAGAGCAGTTCTTC.

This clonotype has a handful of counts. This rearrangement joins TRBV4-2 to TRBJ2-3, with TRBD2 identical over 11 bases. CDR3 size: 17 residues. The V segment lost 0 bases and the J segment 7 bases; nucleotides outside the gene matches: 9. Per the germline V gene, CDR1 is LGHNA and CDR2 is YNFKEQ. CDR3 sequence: CASSQEEGLAAMHTQYF. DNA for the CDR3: TGTGCCAGCAGCCAAGAAGAGGGACTAGCGGCTATGCATACGCAGTATTTT.

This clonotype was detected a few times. The CDR3 DNA reads as TGTGCCAGTAGCATCGGACTCGGCGTCGCCTACGAGCAGTACTTC. Its protein product is CASSIGLGVAYEQYF. The J gene is TRBJ2-7, the V gene TRBV19, with D tentatively TRBD2 (5 bases). V was shortened by 6 bases and J by 2 bases, with 17 bases between the two germline ends. Per the germline V gene, CDR1 is LNHDA and CDR2 is SQIVND (reference sequence). The CDR3 is made up of 15 amino acids.

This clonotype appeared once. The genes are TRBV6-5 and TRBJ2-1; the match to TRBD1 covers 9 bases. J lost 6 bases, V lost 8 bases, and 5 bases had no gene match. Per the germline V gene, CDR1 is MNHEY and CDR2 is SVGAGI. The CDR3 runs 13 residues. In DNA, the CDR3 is TGTGCCAGCGGAGGGACAGGGTTCAATGAGCAGTTCTTC. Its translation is CASGGTGFNEQFF.

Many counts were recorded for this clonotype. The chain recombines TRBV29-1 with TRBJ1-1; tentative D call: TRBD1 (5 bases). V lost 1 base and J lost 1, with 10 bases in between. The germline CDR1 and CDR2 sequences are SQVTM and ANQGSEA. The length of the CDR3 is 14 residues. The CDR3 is CSVEGGRENTEAFF. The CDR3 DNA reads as TGCAGCGTTGAAGGGGGCAGGGAGAACACTGAAGCTTTCTTT.

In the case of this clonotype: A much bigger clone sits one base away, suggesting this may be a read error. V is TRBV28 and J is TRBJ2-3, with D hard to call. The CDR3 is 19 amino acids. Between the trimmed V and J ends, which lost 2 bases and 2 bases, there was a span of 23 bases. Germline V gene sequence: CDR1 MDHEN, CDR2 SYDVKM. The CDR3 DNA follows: TGTGCCAGCAGTTTAAGTTGGACGGACGAACATAGTATCACAGATACGCAGTATTTT. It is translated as CASSLSWTDEHSITDTQYF.

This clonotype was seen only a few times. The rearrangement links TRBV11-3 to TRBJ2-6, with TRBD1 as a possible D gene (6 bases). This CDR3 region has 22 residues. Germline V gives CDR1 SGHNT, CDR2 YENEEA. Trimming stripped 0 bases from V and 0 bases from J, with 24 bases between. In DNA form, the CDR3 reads TGTGCCAGCAGCTTAGATCTCTGGACAGCGGAACATTTCACCTCTGGGGCCAACGTCCTGACTTTC. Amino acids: CASSLDLWTAEHFTSGANVLTF.

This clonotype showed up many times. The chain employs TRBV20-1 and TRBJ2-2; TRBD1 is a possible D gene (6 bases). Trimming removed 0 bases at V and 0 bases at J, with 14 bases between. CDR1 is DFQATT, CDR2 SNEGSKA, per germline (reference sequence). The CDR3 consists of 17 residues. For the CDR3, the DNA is TGCAGTGCTAGAGATCATGCAGGACAGCCGAACACCGGGGAGCTGTTTTTT. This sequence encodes CSARDHAGQPNTGELFF.

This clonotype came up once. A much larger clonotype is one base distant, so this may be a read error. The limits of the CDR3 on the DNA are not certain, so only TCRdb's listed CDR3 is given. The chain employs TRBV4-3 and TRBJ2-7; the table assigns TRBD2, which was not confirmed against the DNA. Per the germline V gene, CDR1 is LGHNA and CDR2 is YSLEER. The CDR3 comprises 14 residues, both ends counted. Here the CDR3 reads CASSPFAGGSEQHF.

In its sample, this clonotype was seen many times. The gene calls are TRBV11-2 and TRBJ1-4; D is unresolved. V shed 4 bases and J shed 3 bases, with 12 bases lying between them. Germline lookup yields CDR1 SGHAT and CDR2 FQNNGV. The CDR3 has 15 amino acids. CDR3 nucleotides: TGTGCCAGCAGCTCCCCATTCTTCCCTAATGAAAAACTGTTTTTT. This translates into CASSSPFFPNEKLFF.

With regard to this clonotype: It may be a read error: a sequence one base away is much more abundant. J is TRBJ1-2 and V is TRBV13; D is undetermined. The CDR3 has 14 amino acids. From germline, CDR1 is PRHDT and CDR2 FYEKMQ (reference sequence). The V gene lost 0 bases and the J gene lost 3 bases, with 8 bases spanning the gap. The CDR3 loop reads CASSLGADHYGYTF. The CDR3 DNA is TGTGCCAGCAGCTTAGGTGCCGACCACTATGGCTACACCTTC.

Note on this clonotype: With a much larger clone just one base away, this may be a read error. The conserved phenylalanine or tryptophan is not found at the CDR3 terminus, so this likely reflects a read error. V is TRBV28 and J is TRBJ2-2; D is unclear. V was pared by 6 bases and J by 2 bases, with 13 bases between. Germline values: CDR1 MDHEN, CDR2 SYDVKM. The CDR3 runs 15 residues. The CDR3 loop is CASSPTLDNTGELFS. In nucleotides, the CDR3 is TGTGCCAGCAGCCCGACCCTAGATAACACCGGGGAGCTGTTTTCT.

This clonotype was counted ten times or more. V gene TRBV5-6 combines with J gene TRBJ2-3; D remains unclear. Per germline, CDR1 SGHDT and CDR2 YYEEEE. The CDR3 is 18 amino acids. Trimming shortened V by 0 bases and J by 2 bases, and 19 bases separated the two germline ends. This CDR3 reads CASSLGVRPAIFTDTQYF. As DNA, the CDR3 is TGTGCCAGCAGCTTGGGGGTTCGGCCGGCGATATTCACAGATACGCAGTATTTT.

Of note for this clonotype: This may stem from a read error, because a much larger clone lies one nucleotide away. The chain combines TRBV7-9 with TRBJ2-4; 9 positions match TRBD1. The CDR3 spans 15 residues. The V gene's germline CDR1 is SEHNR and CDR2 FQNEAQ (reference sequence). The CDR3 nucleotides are TGTGCCAGCAGCTTATCACAGGGGGCCAAAAACGTTCAGTACTTC. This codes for CASSLSQGAKNVQYF.

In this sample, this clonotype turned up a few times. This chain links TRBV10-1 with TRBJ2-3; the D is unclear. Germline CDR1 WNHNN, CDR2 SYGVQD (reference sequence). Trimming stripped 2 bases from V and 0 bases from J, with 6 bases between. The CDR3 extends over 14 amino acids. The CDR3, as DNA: TGCGCCAGCAGTGAGCTGGCTAGCACAGATACGCAGTATTTT. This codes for CASSELASTDTQYF.

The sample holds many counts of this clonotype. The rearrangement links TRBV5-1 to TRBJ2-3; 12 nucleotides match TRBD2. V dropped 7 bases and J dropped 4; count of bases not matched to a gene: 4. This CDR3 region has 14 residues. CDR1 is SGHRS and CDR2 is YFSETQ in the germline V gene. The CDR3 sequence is CASYGLAGSDTQYF. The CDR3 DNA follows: TGCGCCAGCTACGGACTAGCGGGGTCAGATACGCAGTATTTT. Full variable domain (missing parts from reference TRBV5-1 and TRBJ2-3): KAGVTQTPRYLIKTRGQQVTLSCSPISGHRSVSWYQQTPGQGLQFLFEYFSETQRNKGNFPGRFSGRQFSNSRSEMNVSTLELGDSALYLCASYGLAGSDTQYFGPGTRLTVL.

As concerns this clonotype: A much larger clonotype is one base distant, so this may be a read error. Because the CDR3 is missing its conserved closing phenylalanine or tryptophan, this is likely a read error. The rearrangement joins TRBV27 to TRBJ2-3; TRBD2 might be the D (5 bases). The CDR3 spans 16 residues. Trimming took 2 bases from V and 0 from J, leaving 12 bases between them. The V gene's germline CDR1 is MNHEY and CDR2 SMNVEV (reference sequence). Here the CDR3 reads CASSLGSGFSTDTQYL. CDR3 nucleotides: TGTGCCAGCAGTTTAGGGTCGGGGTTTAGCACAGATACGCAGTATCTT.